This is a list of T cell receptor beta chains from one sample in a study of cytomegalovirus exposure and HLA in healthy donors. TCRdb's copy holds only in-frame clones and misses some; the assay was immunoSEQ multiplex PCR. This table holds 100,000 to 150,000 clones, around 83% found once. Sample: PBMCs. These TCRs come from a woman aged 18-30 years in good health and CMV-seropositive. CDR3s include the opening cysteine and the closing phenylalanine or tryptophan. Each record gives: CDR3 protein, J gene, V gene.

CDR3 protein: CASSVTGGRQDTQYF
J gene: TRBJ2-3
V gene: TRBV11-2

CDR3 protein: CASSLAGQNTQYF
J gene: TRBJ2-3
V gene: TRBV7-6

CDR3 protein: CASSIAGTNYEQYF
J gene: TRBJ2-7
V gene: TRBV7-6

CDR3 protein: CASSLEGQGAYGYTF
J gene: TRBJ1-2
V gene: TRBV5-1

CDR3 protein: CASSLEWQEESTDTQYF
J gene: TRBJ2-3
V gene: TRBV5-6

CDR3 protein: CASSLVNREGGGETQYF
J gene: TRBJ2-5
V gene: TRBV5-1

CDR3 protein: CASSQAPGSGDTQYF
J gene: TRBJ2-3
V gene: TRBV7-3

CDR3 protein: CASSIWDKNQPQHF
J gene: TRBJ1-5
V gene: TRBV19

CDR3 protein: CASSLLRGGYNKQFF
J gene: TRBJ2-1
V gene: TRBV13

CDR3 protein: CASSGEQGSGPPLHF
J gene: TRBJ1-6
V gene: TRBV5-1

CDR3 protein: CASSLLAGQYEQYF
J gene: TRBJ2-7
V gene: TRBV13

CDR3 protein: CATGLAGPTGETQYF
J gene: TRBJ2-5
V gene: TRBV27

CDR3 protein: CATSRDLGQGREQYF
J gene: TRBJ2-7
V gene: TRBV15

CDR3 protein: CASSLSTGTGTEAFF
J gene: TRBJ1-1
V gene: TRBV9

CDR3 protein: CASSSRTNSNQPQHF
J gene: TRBJ1-5
V gene: TRBV13

CDR3 protein: CASSLYGAEGYTF
J gene: TRBJ1-2
V gene: TRBV7-3

CDR3 protein: CASSLGYEGVQETQYF
J gene: TRBJ2-5
V gene: TRBV27

CDR3 protein: CAISEETSGRNIQYF
J gene: TRBJ2-4
V gene: TRBV10-3

CDR3 protein: CASSYSGGPGANVLTF
J gene: TRBJ2-6
V gene: TRBV6-6

CDR3 protein: CASSMDRDRGHEQYF
J gene: TRBJ2-7
V gene: TRBV7-9

CDR3 protein: CASSTGQGSRTGAFF
J gene: TRBJ1-1
V gene: TRBV2

CDR3 protein: CASSEILRERQYF
J gene: TRBJ2-7
V gene: TRBV6-1

CDR3 protein: CASSVGRGSYTF
J gene: TRBJ1-2
V gene: TRBV9

CDR3 protein: CASTQSYEQYF
J gene: TRBJ2-7
V gene: TRBV18

CDR3 protein: CASSPDTGLSYEQYF
J gene: TRBJ2-7
V gene: TRBV18

CDR3 protein: CASSVVGGETQYF
J gene: TRBJ2-5
V gene: TRBV9

CDR3 protein: CASSIGSGGQYNEQFF
J gene: TRBJ2-1
V gene: TRBV19

CDR3 protein: CASSFVGTGNTGELFF
J gene: TRBJ2-2
V gene: TRBV27

CDR3 protein: CASGFFYGASTEAFF
J gene: TRBJ1-1
V gene: TRBV5-4

CDR3 protein: CSSSHTGGGLVQPQHF
J gene: TRBJ1-5
V gene: TRBV7-9

CDR3 protein: CASSPPIGIQFF
J gene: TRBJ2-1
V gene: TRBV13

CDR3 protein: CASRAGSRTEAFF
J gene: TRBJ1-1
V gene: TRBV7-9

CDR3 protein: CASSLADYGYTF
J gene: TRBJ1-2
V gene: TRBV5-1

CDR3 protein: CASSPGLAGGNGELFF
J gene: TRBJ2-2
V gene: TRBV7-2

CDR3 protein: CAWNWGGEAFF
J gene: TRBJ1-1
V gene: TRBV30

CDR3 protein: CASSRGGDSSYEQYF
J gene: .
V gene: TRBV9

CDR3 protein: CASSLAYRDETIYF
J gene: TRBJ1-3
V gene: TRBV7-9

CDR3 protein: CASSLTGGNEQFF
J gene: TRBJ2-1
V gene: TRBV6-5

CDR3 protein: CASSLRAGLAGNEQFF
J gene: TRBJ2-1
V gene: TRBV5-5

CDR3 protein: CASSLSPGPRSNQPQHF
J gene: TRBJ1-5
V gene: TRBV5-5

CDR3 protein: CAGTGTNYGYTF
J gene: TRBJ1-2
V gene: TRBV30

CDR3 protein: CASSLTSGNTGELFF
J gene: TRBJ2-2
V gene: TRBV11-2